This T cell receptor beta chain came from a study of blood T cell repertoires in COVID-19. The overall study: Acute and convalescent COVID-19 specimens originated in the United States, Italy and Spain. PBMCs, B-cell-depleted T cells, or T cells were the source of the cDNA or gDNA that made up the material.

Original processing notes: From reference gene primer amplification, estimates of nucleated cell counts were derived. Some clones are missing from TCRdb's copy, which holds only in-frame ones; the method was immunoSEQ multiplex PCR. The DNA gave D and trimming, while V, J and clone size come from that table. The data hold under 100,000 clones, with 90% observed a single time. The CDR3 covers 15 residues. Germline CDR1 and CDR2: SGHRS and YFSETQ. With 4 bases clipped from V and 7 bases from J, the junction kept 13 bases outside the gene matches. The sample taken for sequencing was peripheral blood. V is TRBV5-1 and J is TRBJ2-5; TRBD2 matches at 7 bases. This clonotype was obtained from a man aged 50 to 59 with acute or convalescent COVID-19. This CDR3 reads CASSPTGGREGTQYF. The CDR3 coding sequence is TGCGCCAGCAGCCCTACGGGAGGACGGGAAGGGACCCAGTACTTC.